This TCR beta chain was retrieved from a study of CD8 T cells in ankylosing spondylitis. V was cut by 1 base and J by 4 bases, with 11 bases left in between. The germline gives CDR1 SGHVS, CDR2 FNYEAQ. This CDR3 is 16 amino acids long. About this clonotype: The antigen remains unidentified.

Study-wide findings and caveats: Reactive arthritis synovial fluid and blood previously showed some of these motif variants. In ankylosing spondylitis patients, matched synovial fluid reportedly showed significant enrichment of disease-linked clones. A CD8+ phenotype characterized the disease-linked clones, which were relatively rare in peripheral blood. A TCR beta motif made of about 8 highly homologous variants seemed typical of ankylosing spondylitis blood.

Quantitative molecular-barcoded 5'-RACE generated the TCR beta libraries. MiXCR, applied by TCRdb to the 5' RACE reads, yields one record per CDR3 protein. The sample lists 350,000 to 450,000 distinct CDR3 sequences, about 25% occurring once. The origin of this receptor is a male donor with ankylosing spondylitis. Sequencing was carried out using blood, either unsorted or a sorted T cell fraction (not recorded which). The rearrangement uses TRBV7-6 and TRBJ2-6, with D possibly TRBD2 on 6 matching bases. This CDR3 reads CASSLVAGTGANVLTF. Written as DNA, the CDR3 is TGTGCCAGCAGCTTAGTTGCGGGGACCGGGGCCAACGTCCTGACTTTC.